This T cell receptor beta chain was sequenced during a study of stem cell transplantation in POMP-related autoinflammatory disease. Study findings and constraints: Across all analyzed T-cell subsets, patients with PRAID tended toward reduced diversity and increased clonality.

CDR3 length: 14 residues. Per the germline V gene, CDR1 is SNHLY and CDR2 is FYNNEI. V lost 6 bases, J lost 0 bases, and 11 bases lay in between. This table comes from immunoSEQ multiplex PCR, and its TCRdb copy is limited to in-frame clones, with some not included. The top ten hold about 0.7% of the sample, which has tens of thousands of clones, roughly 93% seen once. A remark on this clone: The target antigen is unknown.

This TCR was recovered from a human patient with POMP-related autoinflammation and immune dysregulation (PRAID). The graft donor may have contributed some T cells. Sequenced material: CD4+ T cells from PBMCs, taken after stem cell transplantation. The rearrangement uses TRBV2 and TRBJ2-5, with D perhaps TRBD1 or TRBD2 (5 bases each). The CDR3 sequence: CASRSGTYQETQYF. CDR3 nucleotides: TGTGCCAGCAGGTCCGGGACGTACCAAGAGACCCAGTACTTC. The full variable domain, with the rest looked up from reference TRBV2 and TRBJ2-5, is EPEVTQTPSHQVTQMGQEVILRCVPISNHLYFYWYRQILGQKVEFLVSFYNNEISEKSEIFDDQFSVERPDGSNFTLKIRSTKLEDSAMYFCASRSGTYQETQYFGPGTRLLVL.